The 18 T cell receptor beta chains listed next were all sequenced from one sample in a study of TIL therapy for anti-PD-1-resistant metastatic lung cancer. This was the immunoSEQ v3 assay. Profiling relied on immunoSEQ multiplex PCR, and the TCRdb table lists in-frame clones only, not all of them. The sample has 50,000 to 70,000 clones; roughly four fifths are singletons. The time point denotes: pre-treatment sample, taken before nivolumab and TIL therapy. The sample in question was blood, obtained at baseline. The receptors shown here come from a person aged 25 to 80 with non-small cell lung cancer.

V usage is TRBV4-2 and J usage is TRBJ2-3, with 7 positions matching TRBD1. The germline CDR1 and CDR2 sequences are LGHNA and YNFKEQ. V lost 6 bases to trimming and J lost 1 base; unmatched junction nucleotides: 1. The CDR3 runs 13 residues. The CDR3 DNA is TGTGCCAGCAGAGGGACAGGCACAGATACGCAGTATTTT. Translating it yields CASRGTGTDTQYF.

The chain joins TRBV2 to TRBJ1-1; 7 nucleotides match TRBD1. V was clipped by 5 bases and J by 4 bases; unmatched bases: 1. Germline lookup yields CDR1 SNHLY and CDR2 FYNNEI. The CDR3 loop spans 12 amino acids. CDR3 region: CASSRQGTEAFF. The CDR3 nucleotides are TGTGCCAGCAGTAGACAGGGCACTGAAGCTTTCTTT.

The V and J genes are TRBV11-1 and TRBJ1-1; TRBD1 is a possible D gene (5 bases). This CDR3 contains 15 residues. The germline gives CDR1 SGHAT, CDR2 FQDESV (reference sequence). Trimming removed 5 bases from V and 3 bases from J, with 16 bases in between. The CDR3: CASSPLSTGHTEAFF. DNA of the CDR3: TGTGCCAGCAGCCCGCTATCGACGGGACACACTGAAGCTTTCTTT.

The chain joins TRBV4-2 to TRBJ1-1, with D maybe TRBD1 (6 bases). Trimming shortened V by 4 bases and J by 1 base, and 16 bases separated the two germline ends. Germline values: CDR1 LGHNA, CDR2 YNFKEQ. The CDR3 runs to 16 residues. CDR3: CASSPKGGIWNTEAFF. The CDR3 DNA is TGTGCCAGCAGCCCGAAAGGGGGGATTTGGAACACTGAAGCTTTCTTT.

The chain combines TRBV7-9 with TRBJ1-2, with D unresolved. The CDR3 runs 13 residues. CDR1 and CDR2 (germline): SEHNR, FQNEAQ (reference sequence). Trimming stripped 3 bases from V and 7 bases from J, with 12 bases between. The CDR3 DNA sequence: TGTGCCAGCAGCTTTACGCCCATCTCTGGCTACACCTTC. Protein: CASSFTPISGYTF.

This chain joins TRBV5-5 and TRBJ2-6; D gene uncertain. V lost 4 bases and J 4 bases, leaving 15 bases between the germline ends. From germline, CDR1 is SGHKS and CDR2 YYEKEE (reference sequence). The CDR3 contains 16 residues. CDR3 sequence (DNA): TGTGCCAGCAGCCCCGGTACGGGCGGCGGGGCCAACGTCCTGACTTTC. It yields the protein CASSPGTGGGANVLTF.

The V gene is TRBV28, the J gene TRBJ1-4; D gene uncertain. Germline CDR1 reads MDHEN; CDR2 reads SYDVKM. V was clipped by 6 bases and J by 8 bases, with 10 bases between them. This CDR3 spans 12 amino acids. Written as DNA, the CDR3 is TGTGCCAGCAGCCGAAGGCTAGAAAAACTGTTTTTT. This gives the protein CASSRRLEKLFF.

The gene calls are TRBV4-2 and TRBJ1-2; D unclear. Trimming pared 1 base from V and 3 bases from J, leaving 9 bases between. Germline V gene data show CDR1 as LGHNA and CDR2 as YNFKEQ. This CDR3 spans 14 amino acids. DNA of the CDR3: TGTGCCAGCAGCCAAGTCGGAACCTACTATGGCTACACCTTC. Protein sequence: CASSQVGTYYGYTF.

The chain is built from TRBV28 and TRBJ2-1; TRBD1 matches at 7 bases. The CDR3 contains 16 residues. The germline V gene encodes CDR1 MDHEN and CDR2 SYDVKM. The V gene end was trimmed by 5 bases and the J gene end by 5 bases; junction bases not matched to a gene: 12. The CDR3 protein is CASSKLSRDRNNEQFF. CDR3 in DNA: TGTGCCAGCAGTAAACTGTCCCGGGACAGAAACAATGAGCAGTTCTTC. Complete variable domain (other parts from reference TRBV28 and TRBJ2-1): DVKVTQSSRYLVKRTGEKVFLECVQDMDHENMFWYRQDPGLGLRLIYFSYDVKMKEKGDIPEGYSVSREKKERFSLILESASTNQTSMYLCASSKLSRDRNNEQFFGPGTRLTVL.

The CDR3 is CASMAAGTGELFF. In DNA, the CDR3 is TGTGCCAGCATGGCGGCTGGGACCGGGGAGCTGTTTTTT. V gene TRBV9 combines with J gene TRBJ2-2, with unresolved D. The CDR3 totals 13 residues. Deletions cut 6 bases from V and 5 bases from J, with 11 bases between. Germline V gives CDR1 SGDLS, CDR2 YYNGEE.

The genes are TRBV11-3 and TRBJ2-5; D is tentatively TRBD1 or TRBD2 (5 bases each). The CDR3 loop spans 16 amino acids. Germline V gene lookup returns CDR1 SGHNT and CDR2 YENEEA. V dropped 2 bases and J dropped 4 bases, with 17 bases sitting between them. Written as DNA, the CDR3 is TGTGCCAGCAGCTTAACGTCTATTGGGGACGGAGAGACCCAGTACTTC. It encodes CASSLTSIGDGETQYF.

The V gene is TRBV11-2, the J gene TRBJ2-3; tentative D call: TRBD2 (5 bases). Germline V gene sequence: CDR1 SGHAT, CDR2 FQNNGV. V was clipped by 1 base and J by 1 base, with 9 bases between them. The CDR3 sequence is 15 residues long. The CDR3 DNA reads TGTGCCAGCAGCTTAGTTTACGGGGGCACAGATACGCAGTATTTT. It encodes CASSLVYGGTDTQYF.

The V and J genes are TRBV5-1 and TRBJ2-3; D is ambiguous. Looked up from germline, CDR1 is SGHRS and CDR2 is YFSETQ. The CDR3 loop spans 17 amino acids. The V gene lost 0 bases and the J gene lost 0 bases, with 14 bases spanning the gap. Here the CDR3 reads CASSLAVGVISTDTQYF. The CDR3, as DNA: TGCGCCAGCAGCTTGGCCGTTGGGGTGATTAGCACAGATACGCAGTATTTT.

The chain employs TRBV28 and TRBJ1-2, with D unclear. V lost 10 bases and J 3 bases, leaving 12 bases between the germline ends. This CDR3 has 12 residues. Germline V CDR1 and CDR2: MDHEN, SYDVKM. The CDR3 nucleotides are TGTGCCATTCAAGACCGGGACTATGGCTACACCTTC. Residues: CAIQDRDYGYTF.

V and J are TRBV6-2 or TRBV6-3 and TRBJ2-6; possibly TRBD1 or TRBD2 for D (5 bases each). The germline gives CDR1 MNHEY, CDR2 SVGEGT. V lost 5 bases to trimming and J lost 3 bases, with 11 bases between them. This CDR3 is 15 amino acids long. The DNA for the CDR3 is TGTGCCAGCAGTACCGAGGGGTTTGGGGCCAACGTCCTGACTTTC. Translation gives CASSTEGFGANVLTF.

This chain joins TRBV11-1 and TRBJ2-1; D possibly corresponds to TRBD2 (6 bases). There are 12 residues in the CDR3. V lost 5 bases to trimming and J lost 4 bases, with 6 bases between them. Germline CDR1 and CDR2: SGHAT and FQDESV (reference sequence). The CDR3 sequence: CASSGGYNEQFF. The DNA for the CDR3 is TGTGCCAGCAGCGGGGGGTACAATGAGCAGTTCTTC.

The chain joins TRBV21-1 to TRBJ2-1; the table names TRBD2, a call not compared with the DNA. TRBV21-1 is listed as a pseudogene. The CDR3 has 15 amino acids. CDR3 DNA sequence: TGTGCCAGCACCGGAGGGGAGATTGTCTACAATGAGCAGTTCTTC. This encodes CASTGGEIVYNEQFF.

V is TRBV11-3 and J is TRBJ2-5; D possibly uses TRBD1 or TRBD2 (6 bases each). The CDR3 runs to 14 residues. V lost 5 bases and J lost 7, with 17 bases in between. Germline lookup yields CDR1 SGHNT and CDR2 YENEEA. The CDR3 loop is CASSPEGGGGTQYF. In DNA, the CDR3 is TGTGCCAGCAGCCCCGAGGGGGGCGGCGGGACCCAGTACTTC. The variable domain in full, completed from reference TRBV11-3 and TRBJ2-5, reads EAGVVQSPRYKIIEKKQPVAFWCNPISGHNTLYWYLQNLGQGPELLIRYENEEAVDDSQLPKDRFSAERLKGVDSTLKIQPAELGDSAVYLCASSPEGGGGTQYFGPGTRLLVL.